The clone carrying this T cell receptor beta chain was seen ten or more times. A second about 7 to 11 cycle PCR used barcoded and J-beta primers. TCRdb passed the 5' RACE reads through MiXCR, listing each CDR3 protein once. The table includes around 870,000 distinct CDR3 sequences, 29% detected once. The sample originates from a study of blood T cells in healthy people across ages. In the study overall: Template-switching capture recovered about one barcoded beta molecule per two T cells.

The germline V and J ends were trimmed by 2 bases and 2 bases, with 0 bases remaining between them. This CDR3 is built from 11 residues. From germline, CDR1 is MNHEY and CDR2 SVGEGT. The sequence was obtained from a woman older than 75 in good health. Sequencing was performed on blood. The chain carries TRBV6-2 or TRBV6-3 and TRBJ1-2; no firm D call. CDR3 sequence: CASSYNYGYTF. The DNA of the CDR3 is TGTGCCAGCAGTTACAACTATGGCTACACCTTC.